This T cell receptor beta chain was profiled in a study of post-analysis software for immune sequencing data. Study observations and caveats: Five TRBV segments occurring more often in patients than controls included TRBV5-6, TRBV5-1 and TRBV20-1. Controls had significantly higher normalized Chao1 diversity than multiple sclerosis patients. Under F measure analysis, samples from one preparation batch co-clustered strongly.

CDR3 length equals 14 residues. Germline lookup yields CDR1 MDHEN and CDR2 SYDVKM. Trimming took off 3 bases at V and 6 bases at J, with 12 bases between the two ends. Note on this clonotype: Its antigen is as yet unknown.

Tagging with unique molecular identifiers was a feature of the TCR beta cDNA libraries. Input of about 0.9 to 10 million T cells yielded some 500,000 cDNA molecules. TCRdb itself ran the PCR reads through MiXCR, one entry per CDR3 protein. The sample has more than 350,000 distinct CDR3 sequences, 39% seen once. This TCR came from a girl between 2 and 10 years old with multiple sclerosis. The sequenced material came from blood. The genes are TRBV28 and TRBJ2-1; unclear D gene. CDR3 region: CASSLVVGSNEQFF. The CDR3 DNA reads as TGTGCCAGCAGTTTGGTGGTCGGATCCAATGAGCAGTTCTTC. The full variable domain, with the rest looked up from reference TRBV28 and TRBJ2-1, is DVKVTQSSRYLVKRTGEKVFLECVQDMDHENMFWYRQDPGLGLRLIYFSYDVKMKEKGDIPEGYSVSREKKERFSLILESASTNQTSMYLCASSLVVGSNEQFFGPGTRLTVL.